The T cell receptor (beta chain) under discussion was sequenced for a study of blood T cell repertoires in COVID-19. Assay used: immunoSEQ multiplex PCR; TCRdb lists only in-frame clones, some missing. This table has fewer than 250,000 clones, 85% appearing once. This CDR3 contains 16 residues. J lost 2 bases, V lost 3 bases, and 5 bases had no gene match. Germline CDR1 ENHRY, CDR2 SYGVKD. The J gene is TRBJ1-5, the V gene TRBV10-3; 9 nucleotides align to TRBD1. Sequenced: peripheral blood. The TCR comes from a woman aged 60-75 years with active or convalescent COVID-19. The CDR3 bases are TGTGCCATCAGTGAACTAGACAGGGGGGGCAATCAGCCCCAGCATTTT. It encodes CAISELDRGGNQPQHF.